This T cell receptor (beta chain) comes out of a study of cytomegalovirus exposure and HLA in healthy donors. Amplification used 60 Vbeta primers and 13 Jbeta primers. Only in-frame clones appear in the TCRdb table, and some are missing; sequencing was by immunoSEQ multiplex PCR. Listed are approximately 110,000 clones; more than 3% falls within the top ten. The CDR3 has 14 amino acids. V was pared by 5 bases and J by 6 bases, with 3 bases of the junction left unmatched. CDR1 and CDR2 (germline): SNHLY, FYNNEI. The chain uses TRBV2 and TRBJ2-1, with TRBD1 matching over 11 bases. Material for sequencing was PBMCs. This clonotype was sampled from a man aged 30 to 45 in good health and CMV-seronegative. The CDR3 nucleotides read TGTGCCAGCAGTCGGGACAGGGGGATCAATGAGCAGTTCTTC. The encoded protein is CASSRDRGINEQFF.